Listed below are T cell receptor beta chains from one sample, sequenced in a study of blood T cell repertoires in COVID-19. TCRdb keeps only in-frame clones here, not all; method: immunoSEQ multiplex PCR. The sample lists 200,000 to 300,000 clones; about 87% were seen once. The sample taken for sequencing was peripheral blood. These receptors originate from a man in his fifties or sixties who had recovered from COVID-19. Each CDR3 is given with its conserved first and last residue. The order of the fields is D gene, V gene, J gene, CDR3 protein, CDR3 DNA. D genes are given only for firm matches.

-	TRBV5-1	TRBJ2-2	CASSLYLETNTGELFF	TGCGCCAGCAGCTTGTACTTGGAGACTAACACCGGGGAGCTGTTTTTT
TRBD1	TRBV7-9	TRBJ2-5	CASSLGQQETQYF	TGTGCCAGCAGCTTGGGACAGCAAGAGACCCAGTACTTC
-	TRBV5-1	TRBJ2-3	CASSLFGTGSDTQYF	TGCGCCAGCAGCTTGTTCGGGACTGGGTCAGATACGCAGTATTTT
TRBD1	TRBV19	TRBJ2-1	CASSIFGQGALDEQFF	TGTGCCAGTAGTATATTTGGACAGGGGGCTTTGGATGAGCAGTTCTTC
TRBD2	TRBV9	TRBJ2-1	CASSPSGGDSNEQFF	TGTGCCAGCAGCCCTAGCGGGGGGGACTCCAATGAGCAGTTCTTC
-	TRBV19	TRBJ2-3	CASSLLGLTDTQYF	TGTGCCAGTAGTCTACTAGGCCTCACAGATACGCAGTATTTT
-	TRBV9	TRBJ1-2	CASSPSGRDGYTF	TGTGCCAGCAGCCCCTCGGGGAGGGATGGCTACACCTTC
-	TRBV7-9	TRBJ1-1	CASSHSGGEAFF	TGTGCCAGCAGCCATTCCGGTGGTGAAGCTTTCTTT
-	TRBV7-2	TRBJ2-3	CASSNSLTSLRTDTQYF	TGTGCCAGCAGCAACAGCCTGACTAGTCTTCGCACAGATACGCAGTATTTT
TRBD1	TRBV6-5	TRBJ2-7	CASSVTKYRGDEQYF	TGTGCCAGCAGCGTGACGAAATACAGGGGTGATGAGCAGTACTTC
TRBD1	TRBV19	TRBJ1-2	CASREGQGAWGYTF	TGTGCCAGTAGAGAGGGACAGGGGGCGTGGGGCTACACCTTC
TRBD1	TRBV19	TRBJ1-2	CASKGTGAINYGYTF	TGTGCCAGTAAGGGGACAGGGGCTATCAACTATGGCTACACCTTC